This TCR beta chain was documented in a study of shared T cell receptors in the human thymus. There are 13 residues in the CDR3. The V and J ends lost 10 bases and 4 bases respectively, with 14 bases between them. Germline lookup yields CDR1 LNHDA and CDR2 SQIVND (reference sequence). Profiling relied on immunoSEQ multiplex PCR, and the TCRdb table lists in-frame clones only, not all of them. The sample records 720,000 or so clones, approximately 85% being singletons. The same specimen was also included in a second study, on human thymus T cells. Per that study: Thymic and blood repertoires appeared to show biased V and J gene usage.

The sample was thymocytes. V and J are TRBV19 and TRBJ1-3; D gene uncertain. The sequence was obtained from a girl less than two years old with a congenital heart defect. CDR3 sequence: CATETLGGNTIYF. In DNA, the CDR3 is TGTGCCACCGAGACGCTAGGAGGAAACACCATATATTTT.